This passage covers 4 T cell receptor beta chains from one sample sequenced in a study of immune cell composition in non-small cell lung cancer. The assay was immunoSEQ multiplex PCR, and TCRdb's table has in-frame clones only and misses some. Of about 7,600 clones listed, approximately 78% are singletons. The sequencing sample was made of lung tumor tissue. The receptor source for this set is a human donor with non-small cell lung cancer.

The rearrangement uses TRBV28 and TRBJ1-4; perhaps TRBD1 as D (6 bases). In germline, CDR1 is MDHEN, CDR2 SYDVKM. The CDR3 sequence is 14 residues long. The V and J ends lost 6 bases and 8 bases respectively, with 16 bases between them. The CDR3 bases are TGTGCCAGCAGAATTGGGGGGCTTCGGGAAAAACTGTTTTTT. It is translated as CASRIGGLREKLFF.

The chain joins TRBV30 to TRBJ2-6, with D maybe TRBD2 (5 bases). The ends were cut back, 2 bases at V and 4 bases at J, with 12 bases in the middle. This CDR3 has 15 residues. The germline CDR1 and CDR2 sequences are GTSNPN and SVGIG (reference sequence). This CDR3 is CAWSTGVAGANVLTF. CDR3 DNA sequence: TGTGCCTGGAGTACCGGTGTAGCGGGGGCCAACGTCCTGACTTTC.

The chain couples TRBV10-3 to TRBJ2-7; 8 bases match TRBD2. The length of the CDR3 is 16 residues. Germline CDR1 is ENHRY and CDR2 is SYGVKD. With V trimmed by 4 bases and J by 0 bases, 8 bases remained unmatched. In DNA, the CDR3 is TGTGCCATCAGTGGACGCGGGGGGACTGGCTCCTACGAGCAGTACTTC. Translating it yields CAISGRGGTGSYEQYF.

This clone was counted only a few times. The chain joins TRBV7-3 to TRBJ2-3; 9 nucleotides align to TRBD2. This CDR3 is 17 amino acids long. V shed 5 bases, J shed 0 bases, and the junction held 9 bases outside the gene matches. Looked up from germline, CDR1 is SGHTA and CDR2 is FQGTGA. The CDR3 sequence: CASSPGGGGGSTDTQYF. For the CDR3, the DNA is TGTGCCAGCAGCCCGGGGGGCGGGGGGGGCAGCACAGATACGCAGTATTTT.